The rows below give T cell receptor beta chains drawn from one sample of a study of T-cell memory formation after mild COVID-19. TCRdb fed the 5' RACE reads into MiXCR, producing one record per CDR3 protein. This table has roughly 130,000 distinct CDR3 sequences, roughly 15% appearing once. Sequencing was done on a sample of PBMCs or a T cell subset sorted from them (not recorded which). These receptors came from an adult woman who had mild COVID-19 (a few samples of this study predate the infection). Cell type and time point are not known. CDR3s include the opening cysteine and the closing phenylalanine or tryptophan. D genes are given only for firm matches. Clone sizes are given selectively: once, few, many, or a class where the clone is expanded.

>TRBJ2-1|TRBV29-1|.|TRBD2
CSVATSGGAAAYNEQFF
TGCAGCGTTGCCACTAGCGGGGGGGCGGCTGCGTACAATGAGCAGTTCTTC
>TRBJ2-5|TRBV5-6|many|.
CASSLSVETQYF
TGTGCCAGCAGCTTGTCGGTAGAGACCCAGTACTTC
>TRBJ2-1|TRBV7-6|.|.
CASSSMGDGMGNEQFF
TGTGCCAGCAGTTCTATGGGAGATGGGATGGGCAATGAGCAGTTCTTC
>TRBJ2-7|TRBV4-1|.|.
CASSQGRIYEQYF
TGCGCCAGCAGCCAAGGTCGAATTTACGAGCAGTACTTC
>TRBJ2-7|TRBV29-1|few|.
CSVEVGSSYEQYF
TGCAGCGTTGAAGTAGGGAGCTCCTACGAGCAGTACTTC
>TRBJ2-1|TRBV5-1|.|TRBD2
CASSWGSGSSYNEQFF
TGCGCCAGCAGCTGGGGCAGCGGGAGCTCCTACAATGAGCAGTTCTTC
>TRBJ2-7|TRBV7-9|.|.
CASSLETVDYEQYF
TGTGCCAGCAGCCTTGAGACAGTAGACTACGAGCAGTACTTC
>TRBJ2-7|TRBV4-3|.|TRBD1
CASSQGTGGTGSYEQYF
TGCGCCAGCAGCCAAGGTACAGGGGGGACCGGTTCCTACGAGCAGTACTTC
>TRBJ2-2|TRBV4-2|few|TRBD2
CASSQPSSESLAGVGGELFF
TGTGCCAGCAGCCAACCCTCATCTGAATCGCTAGCGGGAGTTGGCGGGGAGCTGTTTTTT
>TRBJ2-7|TRBV5-6|few|.
CASSRVSEQYF
TGTGCCAGCAGCCGAGTATCCGAGCAGTACTTC
>TRBJ2-2|TRBV6-5|few|.
CASRQGRVGELFF
TGTGCCAGCAGACAGGGGAGGGTCGGGGAGCTGTTTTTT
>TRBJ2-3|TRBV9|.|TRBD1
CASSVTGQGVTDTQYF
TGTGCCAGCAGCGTCACGGGACAGGGCGTGACAGATACGCAGTATTTT
>TRBJ2-1|TRBV12-3/TRBV12-4|few|.
CALQSAEASYNEQFF
TGTGCCTTACAGTCAGCGGAGGCCTCCTACAATGAGCAGTTCTTC
>TRBJ2-1|TRBV5-1|.|TRBD2
CASRLAEPFNEQFF
TGCGCCAGCCGACTAGCGGAGCCCTTCAATGAGCAGTTCTTC
>TRBJ1-1|TRBV9|.|.
CASSVGVVTEAFF
TGTGCCAGCAGCGTAGGGGTGGTCACTGAAGCTTTCTTT
>TRBJ2-3|TRBV7-9|few|.
CASSLAMGIDTQYF
TGTGCCAGCAGCTTAGCGATGGGGATAGATACGCAGTATTTT
>TRBJ2-1|TRBV3-1|.|.
CASQVKAVSYNEQFF
TGTGCCAGCCAGGTAAAAGCGGTTTCCTACAATGAGCAGTTCTTC
>TRBJ2-1|TRBV5-6|.|TRBD2
CASSLRPGSGGADEQFF
TGTGCCAGCAGCTTGCGTCCGGGTAGCGGGGGGGCCGATGAGCAGTTCTTC
>TRBJ2-1|TRBV24-1|.|.
CATSDRIGRIVGNEQFF
TGTGCCACCAGTGACCGAATAGGACGGATCGTGGGCAATGAGCAGTTCTTC
>TRBJ2-7|TRBV15|few|.
CATSITRAVSRSYEQYF
TGTGCCACCAGCATAACAAGGGCAGTTTCCCGCTCCTACGAGCAGTACTTC
>TRBJ2-4|TRBV4-3|.|.
CASSQEPAAATLAKNIQYF
TGCGCCAGCAGCCAAGAACCTGCGGCGGCCACTCTAGCCAAAAACATTCAGTACTTC
>TRBJ2-3|TRBV5-1|.|.
CASSLENPASGTQYF
TGCGCCAGCAGCTTGGAAAACCCCGCTTCGGGTACGCAGTATTTT
>TRBJ2-1|TRBV12-3/TRBV12-4|many|TRBD2
CASSRTSGTYNEQFF
TGTGCCAGCAGTCGGACTAGCGGGACCTACAATGAGCAGTTCTTC
>TRBJ2-1|TRBV10-3|few|TRBD2
CAISESPSGNPNEQFF
TGTGCCATCAGTGAGTCGCCTAGCGGGAACCCCAATGAGCAGTTCTTC
>TRBJ2-3|TRBV19|.|.
CASSIQDTDTQYF
TGTGCCAGTAGTATCCAGGACACAGATACGCAGTATTTT
>TRBJ1-1|TRBV9|few|.
CASSADEMNTEAFF
TGTGCCAGCAGCGCCGACGAGATGAACACTGAAGCTTTCTTT
>TRBJ2-5|TRBV12-3/TRBV12-4|.|.
CASSSLGETQYF
TGTGCCAGCAGTTCACTTGGAGAGACCCAGTACTTC
>TRBJ2-2|TRBV29-1|.|.
CSVEVPRGNTGELFF
TGCAGCGTTGAAGTACCGAGGGGCAACACCGGGGAGCTGTTTTTT
>TRBJ2-3|TRBV12-3/TRBV12-4|once|TRBD2
CASSPLAGPPADTQYF
TGTGCCAGCAGCCCACTAGCGGGCCCCCCGGCAGATACGCAGTATTTT
>TRBJ2-1|TRBV7-3|few|TRBD2
CASSSGLAGSSEQFF
TGTGCCAGCAGCTCGGGACTAGCGGGATCATCTGAGCAGTTCTTC
>TRBJ2-1|TRBV7-2|.|TRBD2
CASRGGLAGNNEQFF
TGTGCCAGCAGGGGTGGACTAGCGGGAAACAATGAGCAGTTCTTC
>TRBJ2-5|TRBV13|few|.
CASSPWGRETQYF
TGTGCCAGCAGCCCGTGGGGGAGGGAGACCCAGTACTTC
>TRBJ1-1|TRBV5-1|few|.
CASSPGRIDNTEAFF
TGCGCCAGCAGCCCCGGACGGATAGATAACACTGAAGCTTTCTTT
>TRBJ2-2|TRBV7-2|.|.
CASSQRPEMNTGELFF
TGTGCCAGCAGTCAAAGACCCGAGATGAACACCGGGGAGCTGTTTTTT
>TRBJ2-1|TRBV11-3|.|.
CDSSLRGVADNEQFF
TGTGACAGCAGCTTGAGGGGGGTGGCGGACAATGAGCAGTTCTTC
>TRBJ2-5|TRBV7-6|.|TRBD2
CASSLAPTSGQETQYF
TGTGCCAGCAGCTTAGCCCCGACTAGCGGTCAAGAGACCCAGTACTTC
>TRBJ1-1|TRBV7-9|few|.
CASSTRTDKGTEAFF
TGTGCCAGCAGCACAAGGACAGATAAGGGCACTGAAGCTTTCTTT
>TRBJ1-5|TRBV25-1|few|.
CASSEGGGKPQPQHF
TGTGCCAGCAGTGAAGGAGGGGGAAAGCCTCAGCCCCAGCATTTT
>TRBJ1-2|TRBV4-1|few|.
CASSQDPQGLANYGYTF
TGCGCCAGCAGCCAAGATCCCCAGGGACTAGCTAACTATGGCTACACCTTC
>TRBJ2-3|TRBV20-1|few|.
CSATLRERPSTDTQYF
TGCAGTGCTACACTTAGGGAGCGGCCTAGCACAGATACGCAGTATTTT
>TRBJ2-1|TRBV10-2|few|TRBD2
CASRGGLAGYNEQFF
TGCGCCAGCAGAGGGGGACTAGCGGGTTACAATGAGCAGTTCTTC
>TRBJ2-7|TRBV7-2|.|.
CASSLSTSALGEQYF
TGTGCCAGCAGCTTAAGTACCAGCGCTCTCGGCGAGCAGTACTTC
>TRBJ1-5|TRBV25-1|once|.
CASSESLGDNQPQHF
TGTGCCAGCAGTGAATCGTTGGGGGATAATCAGCCCCAGCATTTT
>TRBJ2-1|TRBV5-5|.|TRBD2
CASSLLAGAIIYNEQFF
TGTGCCAGCAGCTTACTAGCGGGGGCGATAATCTACAATGAGCAGTTCTTC
>TRBJ2-1|TRBV19|.|.
CASGQTYNEQFF
TGTGCCAGCGGACAGACTTACAATGAGCAGTTCTTC
>TRBJ2-4|TRBV7-3|few|.
CASSSLEAKNIQYF
TGTGCCAGCAGCTCCCTAGAAGCCAAAAACATTCAGTACTTC
>TRBJ2-5|TRBV10-3|.|.
CAISISDQETQYF
TGTGCCATCAGTATTAGCGACCAAGAGACCCAGTACTTC
>TRBJ2-1|TRBV7-8|.|TRBD2
CASSLGTGTSGSIGKSGFF
TGTGCCAGCAGCTTGGGGACCGGGACTAGCGGGAGTATCGGCAAGTCAGGATTCTTC
>TRBJ2-5|TRBV6-2/TRBV6-3|.|.
CASSQAGETQYF
TGTGCCAGCAGTCAGGCAGGGGAGACCCAGTACTTC
>TRBJ2-7|TRBV2|.|TRBD1
CASGGQGRFHEQYF
TGTGCCAGTGGGGGACAGGGACGATTCCACGAGCAGTACTTC
>TRBJ1-6|TRBV5-1|few|.
CASSSNQGGGSPLHF
TGCGCCAGCAGCTCAAATCAGGGTGGAGGTTCACCCCTCCACTTT
>TRBJ2-3|TRBV5-1|.|TRBD2
CASSLVAGATDTQYF
TGCGCCAGCAGCTTGGTGGCGGGAGCCACAGATACGCAGTATTTT
>TRBJ2-2|TRBV6-2/TRBV6-3|few|TRBD2
CASSYAGLAANTGELFF
TGTGCCAGCAGCTACGCGGGACTAGCGGCGAACACCGGGGAGCTGTTTTTT
>TRBJ1-5|TRBV12-3/TRBV12-4|few|.
CAITTGMSNQPQHF
TGTGCCATTACAACAGGGATGAGCAATCAGCCCCAGCATTTT
>TRBJ2-3|TRBV20-1|few|TRBD2
CSARPTSGRTDTQYF
TGCAGTGCTAGACCCACTAGCGGGAGAACAGATACGCAGTATTTT
>TRBJ2-1|TRBV5-6|few|TRBD2
CASSLEWASGSLYNEQFF
TGTGCCAGCAGCTTGGAATGGGCTAGCGGGAGTTTGTACAATGAGCAGTTCTTC
>TRBJ1-1|TRBV12-3/TRBV12-4|few|.
CASAVGPFRNTEAFF
TGTGCCAGCGCGGTGGGGCCGTTTAGGAACACTGAAGCTTTCTTT
>TRBJ1-1|TRBV6-6|many|.
CASSMTGRTEAFF
TGTGCCAGCAGCATGACAGGTAGAACTGAAGCTTTCTTT
>TRBJ2-7|TRBV12-3/TRBV12-4|.|.
CASSFSDPAYEQYF
TGTGCCAGCAGTTTTTCCGATCCGGCCTACGAGCAGTACTTC
>TRBJ1-2|TRBV5-1|few|.
CASSLSGDDGYTF
TGCGCCAGCAGCTTGAGCGGGGATGATGGCTACACCTTC